These 31 T cell receptor beta chains share one sample of origin, sequenced in a study of T-cell memory formation after mild COVID-19. TCRdb re-called the 5' RACE reads through MiXCR, storing one row per CDR3 protein. In the table there are 350,000 to 450,000 distinct CDR3 sequences, over 15% of which are singletons. The sequenced sample consisted of PBMCs or a T cell subset sorted from them (not recorded which). The source of these receptors is an adult woman who had mild COVID-19 (a few samples of this study predate the infection). Cell type and time point are not known.

This chain connects TRBV15 to TRBJ1-1; D not resolved. Trimming left V 1 base short and J 5 bases short, with 14 bases between. The CDR3 contains 15 residues. CDR1 is LNHNV, CDR2 YYDKDF, per germline (reference sequence). The DNA of the CDR3 is TGTGCCACCAGCAGAGGAGTAGAGGGTACGACTGAAGCTTTCTTT. Protein product: CATSRGVEGTTEAFF.

The J gene is TRBJ1-2, the V gene TRBV20-1; D uncertain. The length of the CDR3 is 12 residues. Trimming stripped 4 bases from V and 5 bases from J, with 11 bases between. CDR1 and CDR2 (germline): DFQATT, SNEGSKA (reference sequence). The DNA for the CDR3 is TGCAGTGCTACAGGAGCCGTTTATGGCTACACCTTC. It yields the protein CSATGAVYGYTF.

This clonotype appeared a few times. The gene calls are TRBV10-3 and TRBJ1-5; 8 bases agree with TRBD1. V shed 2 bases, J shed 6 bases, and the junction held 12 bases outside the gene matches. The germline V gene encodes CDR1 ENHRY and CDR2 SYGVKD. This CDR3 is 17 amino acids long. CDR3 nucleotide sequence: TGTGCCATCAGTGAGAGGCCGACAGGGGAGGGTTCTCAGCCCCAGCATTTT. Residues: CAISERPTGEGSQPQHF.

The chain is built from TRBV6-5 and TRBJ2-7, with 12 positions matching TRBD2. V was clipped by 5 bases and J by 6 bases; unmatched bases: 5. The CDR3 runs 14 residues. Germline lookup yields CDR1 MNHEY and CDR2 SVGAGI. The CDR3 DNA follows: TGTGCCAGCAGTAGACTAGCGGGAGACGGCGAGCAGTACTTC. Translating it yields CASSRLAGDGEQYF.

The chain uses TRBV7-9 and TRBJ2-3; no clear D gene. The CDR3 loop spans 15 amino acids. The V and J ends lost 5 bases and 0 bases respectively, with 12 bases between them. Germline CDR1 reads SEHNR; CDR2 reads FQNEAQ (reference sequence). DNA of the CDR3: TGTGCCAGCAGCCCCCGGACCTCTAGCACAGATACGCAGTATTTT. Its translation is CASSPRTSSTDTQYF. The whole variable domain, filled in from reference TRBV7-9 and TRBJ2-3, reads DTGVSQNPRHKITKRGQNVTFRCDPISEHNRLYWYRQTLGQGPEFLTYFQNEAQLEKSRLLSDRFSAERPKGSFSTLEIQRTEQGDSAMYLCASSPRTSSTDTQYFGPGTRLTVL.

The chain employs TRBV6-5 and TRBJ1-1; 7 nucleotides line up with TRBD1. The germline V gene encodes CDR1 MNHEY and CDR2 SVGAGI. The CDR3 has 14 residues. V dropped 3 bases and J dropped 3; count of bases not matched to a gene: 4. CDR3 sequence: CASSYDQGDTEAFF. The CDR3 DNA reads TGTGCCAGCAGTTATGACCAGGGGGACACTGAAGCTTTCTTT.

The chain has TRBV7-8 and TRBJ1-4, with 8 bases matching TRBD1. Germline assignment: CDR1 SGHVS and CDR2 FQNEAQ. The CDR3 loop spans 16 amino acids. V dropped 5 bases and J dropped 2; count of bases not matched to a gene: 7. The CDR3 region is CASSPEGQGTNEKLFF. CDR3 sequence (DNA): TGTGCCAGCAGCCCCGAAGGACAGGGCACTAATGAAAAACTGTTTTTT.

The sample holds a few counts of this clonotype. The rearrangement links TRBV27 to TRBJ2-1; 7 positions agree with TRBD1. The germline V gene encodes CDR1 MNHEY and CDR2 SMNVEV (reference sequence). CDR3 size: 15 residues. V gave up 8 bases and J gave up 8 bases; unmatched junction bases: 15. DNA for the CDR3: TGTGCCAGCGGTCATTGGACCACAGGGGCTCATGAGCAGTTCTTC. Protein product: CASGHWTTGAHEQFF.

This clonotype appeared a few times. The chain couples TRBV15 to TRBJ1-6, with 11 bases matching TRBD1. CDR1 is LNHNV and CDR2 is YYDKDF in the germline V gene (reference sequence). The CDR3 consists of 17 residues. After removal of 0 bases from V and 9 bases from J, the junction contained 7 bases not matched to a gene. CDR3: CATSRDRGQGAGSPLHF. CDR3 DNA: TGTGCCACCAGCAGAGATCGAGGACAGGGGGCAGGTTCACCCCTCCACTTT.

V gene TRBV6-2 or TRBV6-3 combines with J gene TRBJ2-1, with D unresolved. The CDR3 consists of 15 residues. Trimming shortened V by 7 bases and J by 0 bases, and 13 bases separated the two germline ends. CDR1 is MNHEY and CDR2 is SVGEGT in the germline V gene. CDR3 DNA: TGTGCCAGCACCCACCGGTCTTCCTCCTACAATGAGCAGTTCTTC. This codes for CASTHRSSSYNEQFF.

In this sample, this clonotype turned up a few times. This chain connects TRBV7-9 to TRBJ1-5; no definite D call. Per germline, CDR1 SEHNR and CDR2 FQNEAQ (reference sequence). V dropped 1 base and J dropped 6 bases, with 7 bases sitting between them. The CDR3 runs 13 residues. CDR3 amino acids: CASSLGSSQPQHF. In DNA form, the CDR3 reads TGTGCCAGCAGCTTAGGTTCGTCTCAGCCCCAGCATTTT.

Only a few counts were recorded for this clonotype. The chain employs TRBV20-1 and TRBJ1-5, with unresolved D. V was trimmed by 1 base and J by 6 bases, leaving 16 bases between them. The CDR3 runs 15 residues. Per germline, CDR1 DFQATT and CDR2 SNEGSKA (reference sequence). DNA of the CDR3: TGCAGTGCTAGAGTTGCCGGGAACGGGATTCAGCCCCAGCATTTT. The encoded protein is CSARVAGNGIQPQHF.

A few counts support this clonotype. The V gene is TRBV7-9, the J gene TRBJ1-6, with a possible D match to TRBD1 (5 bases). The CDR3 consists of 13 residues. The germline V and J ends were trimmed by 1 base and 7 bases, with 5 bases remaining between them. Germline lookup yields CDR1 SEHNR and CDR2 FQNEAQ (reference sequence). The CDR3 sequence: CASSLGGNSPLHF. The DNA of the CDR3 is TGTGCCAGCAGCTTAGGGGGGAATTCACCCCTCCACTTT.

The rearrangement uses TRBV7-9 and TRBJ2-1, with 9 bases identical to TRBD2. The trim removed 2 bases at V and 4 bases at J, leaving 12 bases unmatched. The CDR3 length is 18 residues. Per the germline V gene, CDR1 is SEHNR and CDR2 is FQNEAQ (reference sequence). The CDR3 is CASSLFSLREGSYNEQFF. For the CDR3, the DNA is TGTGCCAGCAGCTTATTTTCGTTGCGGGAGGGGTCATACAATGAGCAGTTCTTC. Full variable domain (rest looked up from reference TRBV7-9 and TRBJ2-1): DTGVSQNPRHKITKRGQNVTFRCDPISEHNRLYWYRQTLGQGPEFLTYFQNEAQLEKSRLLSDRFSAERPKGSFSTLEIQRTEQGDSAMYLCASSLFSLREGSYNEQFFGPGTRLTVL.

The chain uses TRBV10-3 and TRBJ2-1, with D possibly TRBD2 on 6 matching bases. There are 15 residues in the CDR3. Trimming took off 2 bases at V and 2 bases at J, with 10 bases between the two ends. Germline values: CDR1 ENHRY, CDR2 SYGVKD. The CDR3 here is CAISEGDLTYNEQFF. The CDR3 nucleotides are TGTGCCATCAGTGAGGGGGACTTAACCTACAATGAGCAGTTCTTC.

This clonotype was picked up a small number of times. V usage is TRBV12-3 or TRBV12-4 and J usage is TRBJ2-1; D possibly corresponds to TRBD1 (5 bases). The ends were cut back, 7 bases at V and 6 bases at J, with 10 bases in the middle. The CDR3 extends over 12 amino acids. DNA of the CDR3: TGTGCCAGCAATGACAGAGGCAATGAGCAGTTCTTC. Translated: CASNDRGNEQFF.

This clonotype was seen more than once but under ten times. The rearrangement uses TRBV5-1 and TRBJ1-4; TRBD1 might be the D (6 bases). The germline V gene encodes CDR1 SGHRS and CDR2 YFSETQ. The CDR3 covers 15 residues. V dropped 4 bases and J dropped 8 bases, with 18 bases sitting between them. CDR3 protein: CASSVTGRGEEKLFF. Written as DNA, the CDR3 is TGCGCCAGCAGCGTAACAGGGCGCGGAGAAGAAAAACTGTTTTTT.

This clonotype has just a few counts. This rearrangement joins TRBV2 to TRBJ2-7, with D perhaps TRBD2 (6 bases). The CDR3 length is 14 residues. V dropped 4 bases and J dropped 6 bases, with 16 bases sitting between them. Germline values: CDR1 SNHLY, CDR2 FYNNEI. The CDR3 nucleotides are TGTGCCAGCAGTGGCAGAAGGGGACTTTTCGAGCAGTACTTC. Its translation is CASSGRRGLFEQYF.

This clonotype has more than one count but fewer than ten. V usage is TRBV18 and J usage is TRBJ2-3, with a tentative D call TRBD1 (6 bases). The V and J ends lost 6 bases and 0 bases respectively, with 13 bases between them. Germline V gives CDR1 KGHSH, CDR2 LQKENI. The CDR3 has 15 amino acids. This CDR3 is CASSYRALSTDTQYF. CDR3 nucleotides: TGTGCCAGCTCGTACAGGGCCCTCAGCACAGATACGCAGTATTTT.

This clonotype was seen more than once but under ten times. The J gene is TRBJ2-5, the V gene TRBV18, with D tentatively TRBD2 (6 bases). This CDR3 has 14 residues. The ends were cut back, 8 bases at V and 2 bases at J, with 15 bases in the middle. Germline V gives CDR1 KGHSH, CDR2 LQKENI. CDR3: CASAGLNLQETQYF. CDR3 nucleotide sequence: TGTGCCAGCGCGGGACTCAACCTACAAGAGACCCAGTACTTC.

This clonotype was detected only a few times. The rearrangement links TRBV4-3 to TRBJ2-6, with no clear D. The CDR3 length is 18 residues. CDR1 is LGHNA and CDR2 is YSLEER in the germline V gene. With 5 bases removed from V and 0 bases from J, the gap between germline ends came to 17 bases. DNA of the CDR3: TGCGCCAGCAGCACCCAATCCGGGTTGGGCTCTGGGGCCAACGTCCTGACTTTC. Protein sequence: CASSTQSGLGSGANVLTF.

The rearrangement joins TRBV7-9 to TRBJ1-1; unclear D gene. Germline loops: CDR1 SEHNR, CDR2 FQNEAQ (reference sequence). CDR3 length: 11 residues. V was shortened by 4 bases and J by 7 bases, with 7 bases between the two germline ends. In DNA form, the CDR3 reads TGTGCCAGCAGCTCCCGCCTTGAAGCTTTCTTT. It is translated as CASSSRLEAFF.

This clonotype has just a few counts. The rearrangement joins TRBV11-3 to TRBJ2-1; TRBD2 might be the D (6 bases). The germline V and J ends were trimmed by 2 bases and 0 bases, with 8 bases remaining between them. Per the germline V gene, CDR1 is SGHNT and CDR2 is YENEEA. The CDR3 runs 15 residues. Here the CDR3 reads CASSLTGDSYNEQFF. In nucleotides, the CDR3 is TGTGCCAGCAGCTTAACGGGAGACTCCTACAATGAGCAGTTCTTC.

This clonotype occurred a few times. This sequence joins TRBV7-9 and TRBJ2-1, with 11 bases fitting TRBD2. J was trimmed by 8 bases and V by 5 bases; bases with no gene match: 5. CDR1 is SEHNR, CDR2 FQNEAQ, per germline (reference sequence). The CDR3 consists of 14 residues. The CDR3 region is CASSNWGLADEQFF. CDR3 bases: TGTGCCAGCAGCAATTGGGGACTAGCGGATGAGCAGTTCTTC.

The rearrangement links TRBV12-3 or TRBV12-4 to TRBJ1-1; D unresolved. Deletions cut 3 bases from V and 10 bases from J, with 9 bases between. The CDR3 totals 11 residues. CDR3 sequence: CASSFEGGAFF. For the CDR3, the DNA is TGTGCCAGCAGTTTTGAGGGAGGAGCTTTCTTT.

The V gene is TRBV7-9, the J gene TRBJ2-5, with 7 bases aligning to TRBD1. V trimming: 6 bases; J trimming: 2 bases; junction bases outside the gene matches: 6. The V gene's germline CDR1 is SEHNR and CDR2 FQNEAQ (reference sequence). The CDR3 loop spans 14 amino acids. This chain's CDR3 is CASREGTVQETQYF. The CDR3 nucleotides read TGTGCCAGCAGGGAAGGGACAGTACAAGAGACCCAGTACTTC.

This clonotype was seen only a few times. V usage is TRBV18 and J usage is TRBJ1-5; D gene unclear. V was trimmed by 0 bases and J by 5 bases, leaving 8 bases between them. Germline lookup yields CDR1 KGHSH and CDR2 LQKENI. The CDR3 extends over 14 amino acids. CDR3 coding DNA: TGTGCCAGCTCACCACCGTCAGGAGATCAGCCCCAGCATTTT. The encoded protein is CASSPPSGDQPQHF.

This clonotype was detected a few times. In nucleotides, the CDR3 is TGCGCCAGCAGCCTCAGCGCGGGTTCTGGGGCCAACGTCCTGACTTTC. This gives the protein CASSLSAGSGANVLTF. V and J are TRBV5-1 and TRBJ2-6; D is perhaps TRBD2 (5 bases). The germline CDR1 and CDR2 sequences are SGHRS and YFSETQ. Trimming left V 4 bases short and J 1 base short, with 12 bases between. The CDR3 has 16 amino acids.

The chain uses TRBV11-1 and TRBJ2-1, with D possibly TRBD2 on 6 matching bases. Germline V gives CDR1 SGHAT, CDR2 FQDESV (reference sequence). This CDR3 spans 18 amino acids. V was pared by 3 bases and J by 1 base, with 19 bases between. The CDR3 coding sequence is TGTGCCAGCAGCTTTCGGGACCCTAGCGTAGGGTCCTACAATGAGCAGTTCTTC. Protein: CASSFRDPSVGSYNEQFF.

Comments on this clonotype: One base away lies a much larger clone, so this may be a sequencing read error. This chain joins TRBV2 and TRBJ1-5, with TRBD1 matching 7 bases. Germline CDR1 reads SNHLY; CDR2 reads FYNNEI. The length of the CDR3 is 15 residues. The CDR3 protein is CASSVDRVVYQPHHF. The CDR3 DNA reads as TGTGCCAGCAGTGTAGACAGGGTAGTATACCAGCCCCATCATTTT.

The genes are TRBV4-3 and TRBJ2-7; a possible D gene is TRBD1 (5 bases). The germline V gene has CDR1 LGHNA and CDR2 YSLEER. V lost 1 base to trimming and J lost 2 bases, with 12 bases between them. The CDR3 runs to 15 residues. The CDR3 sequence: CASSQGGEKAYEQYF. The CDR3 DNA follows: TGCGCCAGCAGCCAAGGGGGCGAAAAGGCCTACGAGCAGTACTTC.